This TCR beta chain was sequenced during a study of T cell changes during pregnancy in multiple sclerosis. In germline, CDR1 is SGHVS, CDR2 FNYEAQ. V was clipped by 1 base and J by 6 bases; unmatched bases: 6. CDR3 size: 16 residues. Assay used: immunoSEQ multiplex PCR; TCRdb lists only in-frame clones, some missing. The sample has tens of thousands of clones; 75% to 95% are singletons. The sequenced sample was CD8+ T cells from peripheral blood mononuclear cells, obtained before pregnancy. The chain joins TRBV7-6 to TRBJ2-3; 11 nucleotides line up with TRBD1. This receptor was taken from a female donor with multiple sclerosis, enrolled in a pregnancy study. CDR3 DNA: TGTGCCAGCAGCTTAGATGGGACAGGGGGATCCGATACGCAGTATTTT. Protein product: CASSLDGTGGSDTQYF.